The T cell receptor (beta chain) under discussion was sequenced for a study of T cells in Graves' hyperthyroidism and ophthalmopathy. Overall study context: Peripheral blood was acquired at first diagnosis, ahead of any therapy whatsoever.

It was RNA transcripts that yielded the amplified TCR beta CDR3 regions. HTBI primers were the set used in a first-round RT-PCR of the TCR CDR3. In TCRdb, the multiplex PCR reads were re-called with MiXCR into one record per CDR3 protein. This sample has hundreds of thousands of distinct CDR3 sequences, with about two fifths found just once. This clonotype has at least ten counts. V was pared by 2 bases and J by 3 bases, with 11 bases between. CDR1 and CDR2 (germline): SGHTA, FQGNSA. This CDR3 comprises 14 residues. The sample consisted of blood. This chain connects TRBV7-2 to TRBJ2-7; weak D call: TRBD2 (6 bases). The TCR originated in a man aged 18 to 29 with Graves' hyperthyroidism. CDR3 bases: TGTGCCAGCAGCTTACCAGGTAGCGGCTACGAGCAGTACTTC. It is translated as CASSLPGSGYEQYF.